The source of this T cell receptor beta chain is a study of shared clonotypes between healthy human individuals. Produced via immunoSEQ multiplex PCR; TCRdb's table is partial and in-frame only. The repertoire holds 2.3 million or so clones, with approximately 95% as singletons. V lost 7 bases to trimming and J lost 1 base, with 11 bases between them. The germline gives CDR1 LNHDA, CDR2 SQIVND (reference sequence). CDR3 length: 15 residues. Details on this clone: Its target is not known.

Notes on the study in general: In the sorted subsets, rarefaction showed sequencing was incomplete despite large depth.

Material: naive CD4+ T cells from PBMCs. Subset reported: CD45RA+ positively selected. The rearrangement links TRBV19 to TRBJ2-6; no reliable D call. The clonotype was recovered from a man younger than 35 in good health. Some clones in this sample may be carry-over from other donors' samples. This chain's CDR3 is CASTPFASGANVLTF. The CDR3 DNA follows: TGTGCCAGTACCCCCTTTGCGTCTGGGGCCAACGTCCTGACTTTC.